The 25 T cell receptor beta chains given below trace back to one sample, sequenced in a study of cytomegalovirus exposure and HLA in healthy donors (dated by TCRdb to between 2016 and 2019). Preparation of the library involved the immunoSEQ multiplex PCR assay. TCRdb provides this immuneACCESS table in a form limited to in-frame rearrangements. Some clones are lacking; in checked studies, under half of them reflect an unresolved V gene, and why the rest are absent is not known. For this sample there are roughly 82,000 clones; approximately 93% appear just once. Approximately 0.69% of the sample lies in the top ten. Sequencing was performed on PBMCs. The receptors derive from a man aged 18 to 30 in good health and CMV-seronegative.

The chain's CDR3 is CASSFGTGVPGELFF. The CDR3 DNA is TGCGCCAGCAGCTTCGGGACAGGGGTACCCGGGGAGCTGTTTTTT. The V gene is TRBV5-1, the J gene TRBJ2-2, with 10 bases aligning to TRBD1. This CDR3 is 15 amino acids long. The junction had 4 bases not matched to a gene; V was cut back by 2 bases and J by 6 bases. CDR1 and CDR2 (germline): SGHRS, YFSETQ.

The V gene is TRBV6-5, the J gene TRBJ2-3, with TRBD1 matching 8 bases. CDR3 length equals 15 residues. Germline V gene lookup returns CDR1 MNHEY and CDR2 SVGAGI. J was trimmed by 8 bases and V by 5 bases; bases with no gene match: 12. DNA of the CDR3: TGTGCCAGCAGTCTCTCGACAGGGGAAGGGGGTACGCAGTATTTT. This codes for CASSLSTGEGGTQYF.

The chain combines TRBV7-2 with TRBJ2-7, with D maybe TRBD1 (6 bases). Germline V gene data show CDR1 as SGHTA and CDR2 as FQGNSA. The CDR3 is 14 amino acids. V lost 3 bases and J 5 bases, leaving 14 bases between the germline ends. For the CDR3, the DNA is TGTGCCAGCAGCTTGGACAGCCTCTGGGACGAGCAGTACTTC. It specifies CASSLDSLWDEQYF.

The J gene is TRBJ2-7, the V gene TRBV11-3; TRBD1 matches at 11 bases. Germline values: CDR1 SGHNT, CDR2 YENEEA. V lost 4 bases, J lost 6 bases, and 2 bases stayed unmatched. The CDR3 sequence is 13 residues long. The CDR3 reads CASSSGTGGEQYF. CDR3 bases: TGTGCCAGCAGCTCCGGGACAGGGGGCGAGCAGTACTTC.

The genes are TRBV5-4 and TRBJ1-1; the match to TRBD1 covers 7 bases. In germline, CDR1 is SGHNT, CDR2 YYREEE (reference sequence). V dropped 2 bases and J dropped 4; count of bases not matched to a gene: 2. The CDR3 contains 13 residues. The CDR3 region is CASSFQGGTEAFF. CDR3 DNA: TGTGCCAGCAGCTTTCAGGGGGGCACTGAAGCTTTCTTT.

The chain is built from TRBV19 and TRBJ2-1, with 8 bases matching TRBD1. The CDR3 length is 15 residues. CDR1 is LNHDA and CDR2 is SQIVND in the germline V gene (reference sequence). The trim removed 4 bases at V and 10 bases at J, leaving 12 bases unmatched. CDR3 DNA: TGTGCCAGTAGTAGGGTCGCAGGGGGCTCAATGGAGCAGTTCTTC. This gives the protein CASSRVAGGSMEQFF.

The chain employs TRBV7-9 and TRBJ1-1; the match to TRBD1 covers 9 bases. Germline CDR1 SEHNR, CDR2 FQNEAQ (reference sequence). This CDR3 is 16 amino acids long. The junction had 14 bases not matched to a gene; V was cut back by 5 bases and J by 7 bases. The CDR3 DNA reads as TGTGCCAGCAGCCGAGCTGGGACAGGGCCTGCCATTGAAGCTTTCTTT. Translated, it gives CASSRAGTGPAIEAFF.

The J gene is TRBJ2-7, the V gene TRBV5-4; TRBD1 matches at 7 bases. The CDR3 is 16 amino acids. Unmatched junction bases numbered 11, after V lost 4 bases and J lost 1 base. The germline V gene encodes CDR1 SGHNT and CDR2 YYREEE (reference sequence). The CDR3 reads CASSGARQGISYEQYF. The DNA for the CDR3 is TGTGCCAGCAGCGGAGCAAGACAGGGTATATCCTACGAGCAGTACTTC.

The CDR3 nucleotides read TGTGCCAGTAGATCCGGACAGGGCCTAAGTTGGCCCCAGCATTTT. As protein: CASRSGQGLSWPQHF. The chain recombines TRBV19 with TRBJ1-5; 8 positions match TRBD1. Trimming took 6 bases from V and 9 from J; bases not matched to a gene: 13. The CDR3 consists of 15 residues. The germline V gene encodes CDR1 LNHDA and CDR2 SQIVND (reference sequence).

The gene calls are TRBV30 and TRBJ2-7; 9 bases map to TRBD1. The CDR3 sequence is 13 residues long. V dropped 3 bases and J dropped 4; count of bases not matched to a gene: 4. Per the germline V gene, CDR1 is GTSNPN and CDR2 is SVGIG (reference sequence). CDR3 residues: CAWRTGGVYEQYF. The CDR3 coding sequence is TGTGCCTGGAGGACAGGGGGAGTATACGAGCAGTACTTC.

This chain joins TRBV7-9 and TRBJ1-2; D gene ambiguous. CDR1 is SEHNR and CDR2 is FQNEAQ in the germline V gene (reference sequence). CDR3 length: 13 amino acids. V was pared by 5 bases and J by 1 base, with 8 bases between. CDR3 coding DNA: TGTGCCAGCAGCCCCAGTAATAACTATGGCTACACCTTC. It codes for CASSPSNNYGYTF. The full variable domain, rest sourced from reference TRBV7-9 and TRBJ1-2, is DTGVSQNPRHKITKRGQNVTFRCDPISEHNRLYWYRQTLGQGPEFLTYFQNEAQLEKSRLLSDRFSAERPKGSFSTLEIQRTEQGDSAMYLCASSPSNNYGYTFGSGTRLTVV.

The chain employs TRBV7-9 and TRBJ1-1; tentative D call: TRBD1 (6 bases). V was cut by 5 bases and J by 4 bases, with 17 bases left in between. Germline V gene lookup returns CDR1 SEHNR and CDR2 FQNEAQ (reference sequence). The CDR3 loop spans 15 amino acids. The CDR3 loop reads CASSTGQSVITEAFF. CDR3 nucleotides: TGTGCCAGCAGCACCGGACAGTCCGTGATCACTGAAGCTTTCTTT.

A note on this clone: The junction departs from germline at one end; a sequencing error may be responsible. The V and J genes are TRBV7-7 and TRBJ2-5, with TRBD1 as a possible D gene (5 bases). Germline V gene sequence: CDR1 SSHAT, CDR2 FNYEAQ (reference sequence). The CDR3 extends over 15 amino acids. CDR3 sequence reads: CASSLSRRQQETQYF. The DNA for the CDR3 is TGTGCTAGCAGCTTATCAAGGAGACAGCAAGAGACCCAGTACTTC. Filled out from reference TRBV7-7 and TRBJ2-5, the complete variable domain reads GAGVSQSPRYKVTKRGQDVTLRCDPISSHATLYWYQQALGQGPEFLTYFNYEAQPDKSGLPSDRFSAERPEGSISTLTIQRTEQRDSAMYRCASSLSRRQQETQYFGPGTRLLVL.

The DNA for the CDR3 is TGTGCCAGCAGCTTCCAGGGGTGGGAGACCCAGTACTTC. Encoded protein: CASSFQGWETQYF. The gene calls are TRBV7-2 and TRBJ2-5, with D perhaps matching TRBD1 (6 bases). The V end was cut by 3 bases, the J end by 5 bases, with 10 bases between. This CDR3 region has 13 residues. Germline V lookup: CDR1 SGHTA, CDR2 FQGNSA.

In the case of this clone: The germline gene is not matched at one end of the junction; a read error may be the cause. The chain joins TRBV7-2 to TRBJ2-5; 8 bases are a match to TRBD2. The CDR3 loop spans 12 amino acids. Germline values: CDR1 SGHTA, CDR2 FQGNSA. This chain's CDR3 is CASMSGGEIQYF. The CDR3 region has the DNA TGTGCCAGCATGAGCGGGGGTGAGATCCAGTACTTC.

The CDR3 reads CASSFGGTAAGEQYF. DNA for the CDR3: TGTGCCAGCAGCTTCGGCGGGACGGCGGCGGGGGAGCAGTACTTC. V is TRBV9 and J is TRBJ2-7, with TRBD2 as a possible D gene (6 bases). The CDR3 spans 15 residues. Germline values: CDR1 SGDLS, CDR2 YYNGEE. Trimming left V 4 bases short and J 7 bases short, with 21 bases between.

The chain joins TRBV12-5 to TRBJ2-1, with D perhaps TRBD2 (5 bases). The CDR3 is 13 residues long. Germline loops: CDR1 LGHNT, CDR2 FRNRAP. V was pared by 1 base and J by 7 bases, with 8 bases between. CDR3 DNA: TGTGCTAGTGGTTTGGGATCGGGGAATGAGCAGTTCTTC. Its protein is CASGLGSGNEQFF.

The rearrangement uses TRBV7-9 and TRBJ2-1; 9 bases line up with TRBD2. The length of the CDR3 is 13 residues. Germline lookup yields CDR1 SEHNR and CDR2 FQNEAQ (reference sequence). V was clipped by 10 bases and J by 6 bases; unmatched bases: 7. In DNA, the CDR3 is TGTGCCACCAATAGCGGGAGTGGCAATGAGCAGTTCTTC. This sequence encodes CATNSGSGNEQFF.

The chain couples TRBV6-6 to TRBJ2-1, with TRBD1 identical over 9 bases. The germline gives CDR1 MNHNY, CDR2 SVGAGI (reference sequence). The CDR3 totals 16 residues. V was pared by 5 bases and J by 6 bases, with 11 bases of the junction left unmatched. The CDR3 here is CASSRDGQGRFNEQFF. CDR3 nucleotide sequence: TGTGCCAGCAGTCGGGACGGACAGGGGCGGTTCAATGAGCAGTTCTTC.

This chain links TRBV12-5 with TRBJ2-1, with 12 bases aligning to TRBD2. Germline V gives CDR1 LGHNT, CDR2 FRNRAP. J lost 7 bases, V lost 1 base, and 8 bases had no gene match. There are 17 residues in the CDR3. CDR3 DNA: TGTGCTAGTGGTTTGGCGAGTCGAACTAGCGGGAGGAATGAGCAGTTCTTC. As protein: CASGLASRTSGRNEQFF.

The chain carries TRBV30 and TRBJ2-2; D may be TRBD1 (6 bases). V lost 2 bases and J 4 bases, leaving 8 bases between the germline ends. Per germline, CDR1 GTSNPN and CDR2 SVGIG (reference sequence). The CDR3 is 13 amino acids. This CDR3 is CAWSKGGTGELFF. Written as DNA, the CDR3 is TGTGCCTGGAGTAAAGGGGGCACCGGGGAGCTGTTTTTT.

The chain's CDR3 is CASSLEGATNEKLFF. The CDR3, as DNA: TGCGCCAGCAGCTTGGAGGGGGCAACTAATGAAAAACTGTTTTTT. The chain uses TRBV5-1 and TRBJ1-4, with D tentatively TRBD1 (6 bases). Germline CDR1 and CDR2: SGHRS and YFSETQ. The CDR3 spans 15 residues. V lost 0 bases and J 0 bases, leaving 6 bases between the germline ends.

The chain links TRBV7-9 to TRBJ2-7; D might be TRBD1 (5 bases). Between the trimmed V and J ends, which lost 0 bases and 1 base, there was a span of 10 bases. The CDR3 loop spans 15 amino acids. Germline V gene data show CDR1 as SEHNR and CDR2 as FQNEAQ (reference sequence). The chain's CDR3 is CASSLALGRSYEQYF. CDR3 DNA: TGTGCCAGCAGCTTAGCGCTGGGGCGGTCCTACGAGCAGTACTTC.

The chain uses TRBV12-5 and TRBJ2-7; D possibly corresponds to TRBD2 (5 bases). Germline V gives CDR1 LGHNT, CDR2 FRNRAP. V shed 6 bases and J shed 4 bases, with 19 bases lying between them. The CDR3 covers 15 residues. Written as DNA, the CDR3 is TGTGCTAGTGGCTGGAGCGTTGTGAGCGGTTACGAGCAGTACTTC. Its protein product is CASGWSVVSGYEQYF. Full variable domain (outside the CDR3, taken from reference TRBV12-5 and TRBJ2-7): DARVTQTPRHKVTEMGQEVTMRCQPILGHNTVFWYRQTMMQGLELLAYFRNRAPLDDSGMPKDRFSAEMPDATLATLKIQPSEPRDSAVYFCASGWSVVSGYEQYFGPGTRLTVT.

The CDR3 is CAWRYGTVMSSTDTQYF. The CDR3 coding sequence is TGTGCCTGGAGGTACGGGACAGTGATGTCTAGCACAGATACGCAGTATTTT. V and J are TRBV30 and TRBJ2-3, with 7 bases aligning to TRBD1. The CDR3 spans 17 residues. Trimming took 3 bases from V and 0 from J; bases not matched to a gene: 12. Per germline, CDR1 GTSNPN and CDR2 SVGIG (reference sequence).